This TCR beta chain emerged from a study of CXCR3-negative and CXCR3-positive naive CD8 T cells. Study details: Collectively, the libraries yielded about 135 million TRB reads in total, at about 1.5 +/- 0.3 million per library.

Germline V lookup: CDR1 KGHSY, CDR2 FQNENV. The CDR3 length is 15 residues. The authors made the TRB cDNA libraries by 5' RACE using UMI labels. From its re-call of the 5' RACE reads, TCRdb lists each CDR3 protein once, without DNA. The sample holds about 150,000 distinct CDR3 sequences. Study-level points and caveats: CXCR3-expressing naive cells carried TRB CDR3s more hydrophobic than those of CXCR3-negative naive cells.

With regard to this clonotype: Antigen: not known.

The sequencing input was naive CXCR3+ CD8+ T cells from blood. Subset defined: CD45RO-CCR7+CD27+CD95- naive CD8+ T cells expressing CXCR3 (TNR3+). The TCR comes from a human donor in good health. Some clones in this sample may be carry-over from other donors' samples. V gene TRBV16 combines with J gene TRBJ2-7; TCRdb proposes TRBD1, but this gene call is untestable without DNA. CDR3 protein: CASRPRQGLFSEQYF.